This T cell receptor (beta chain) appears in the sequencing data of a study of human T cells and chemical hapten exposure. Trimming cost V 0 bases and J 1 base, with 13 bases left between them. Germline V CDR1 and CDR2: LGHNA, YSLEER. The CDR3 runs 17 residues. Time point given: patch test 3, about 24 weeks after DPC sensitization. Noted treatment: therapeutic diphenylcyclopropenone sensitization with weekly scalp DPC. Each CDR3 protein gets one entry after TCRdb re-called the RACE reads with MiXCR. Counted here are some 170,000 distinct CDR3 sequences, around a quarter occurring once; the ten biggest clones make up approximately 2.1%.

The sample in question was whole blood, obtained in connection with sensitization to the hapten diphenylcyclopropenone (DPC). This rearrangement joins TRBV4-3 to TRBJ2-1, with D unresolved. The TCR comes from a woman younger than 30 with alopecia areata. Some clones in this sample may be carry-over from other donors' samples. CDR3 sequence: CASSQDLVGRSYNEQFF. The CDR3 nucleotides read TGCGCCAGCAGCCAAGATTTGGTAGGTCGGTCCTACAATGAGCAGTTCTTC.